This is a list of T cell receptor beta chains from one sample in a study of shared clonotypes between healthy human individuals. Using immunoSEQ multiplex PCR, the repertoire was profiled, and TCRdb retains in-frame clones only, with some absent. This sample has hundreds of thousands of clones; roughly 84% occur once, and the top ten carry 15% to 20%. The specimen was memory CD8+ T cells sorted from blood. All receptors come from a man aged 18 to 35 in good health. CDR3s include the opening cysteine and the closing phenylalanine or tryptophan. Each record gives: J gene, V gene, D gene, CDR3 length, clone size, CDR3 protein, CDR3 DNA. A D gene is named only where the DNA matches it firmly. Size tells how often a clone was seen (once, few, many) or the class of an expanded clone, and some rows leave it out.

TRBJ1-1,TRBV15,.,14,.,CATSRVQGFGEAFF,TGTGCCACCAGCAGAGTTCAGGGTTTCGGTGAAGCTTTCTTT
TRBJ2-7,TRBV4-1,TRBD1,15,.,CASSLGDRGTYEQYF,TGCGCCAGCAGCCTAGGGGACAGGGGCACCTACGAGCAGTACTTC
TRBJ2-7,TRBV5-1,.,12,.,CASSLEGLEQYF,TGCGCCAGCAGCTTGGAAGGGCTCGAGCAGTACTTC
TRBJ1-1,TRBV10-2,TRBD1,16,.,CASSAIHRGRNTEAFF,TGCGCCAGCAGTGCCATACACAGGGGGAGGAACACTGAAGCTTTCTTT
TRBJ2-7,TRBV4-2,.,15,.,CASSLHRDFGYEQYF,TGTGCCAGCAGCCTTCACAGGGATTTCGGCTACGAGCAGTACTTC
TRBJ1-2,TRBV29-1,TRBD1,12,.,CSVEIAGGGYTF,TGCAGCGTTGAAATCGCAGGGGGGGGCTACACCTTC
TRBJ2-7,TRBV6-6,.,14,.,CASSYDSAVYEQYF,TGTGCCAGCAGTTACGATTCAGCTGTCTACGAGCAGTACTTC
TRBJ2-3,TRBV5-1,TRBD1,14,once,CASSSGQGADTQYF,TGCGCCAGCAGCTCGGGACAGGGCGCAGATACGCAGTATTTT
TRBJ2-7,TRBV15,TRBD1,14,.,CATSPGTGAYEQYF,TGTGCCACCAGTCCCGGGACAGGGGCCTACGAGCAGTACTTC
TRBJ1-2,TRBV7-2,.,13,.,CASSLSDYYGYTF,TGTGCCAGCAGCTTATCCGACTATTATGGCTACACCTTC
TRBJ1-2,TRBV10-2,.,12,.,CASNTDNYGYTF,TGCGCCAGCAATACAGACAACTATGGCTACACCTTC
TRBJ2-7,TRBV6-5,.,16,.,CASSYLRALDGYEQYF,TGTGCCAGCAGTTACCTTAGGGCCCTGGACGGCTACGAGCAGTACTTC
TRBJ2-1,TRBV6-1,TRBD1,16,.,CASSEAAGGFSNEQFF,TGTGCCAGCAGTGAAGCCGCAGGGGGCTTTTCCAATGAGCAGTTCTTC
TRBJ2-7,TRBV6-5,.,12,.,CASSFRGYEQYF,TGTGCCAGCAGTTTTAGGGGTTACGAGCAGTACTTC
TRBJ2-1,TRBV7-2,.,15,once,CASSLARVGSNEQFF,TGTGCCAGCAGCTTAGCCCGGGTCGGTTCCAATGAGCAGTTCTTC
TRBJ2-1,TRBV10-3,.,15,.,CAISDLGTDYNEQFF,TGTGCCATCAGTGACTTAGGGACCGACTACAATGAGCAGTTCTTC
TRBJ2-1,TRBV29-1,TRBD2,17,.,CSVEQWGGRLPYNEQFF,TGCAGCGTTGAACAATGGGGCGGGAGACTACCCTACAATGAGCAGTTCTTC
TRBJ1-6,TRBV11-2,TRBD1,14,.,CASSLGDSNSPLHF,TGTGCCAGCAGCTTAGGGGACAGTAATTCACCCCTCCACTTT
TRBJ2-4,TRBV4-3,.,18,many,CASSQGLLNSVAKNIQYF,TGCGCCAGCAGCCAAGGCCTCCTGAATTCGGTAGCCAAAAACATTCAGTACTTC
TRBJ1-2,TRBV11-2,TRBD1,16,.,CASSSTRTGGNYGYTF,TGTGCCAGCAGCTCAACCCGGACAGGGGGGAACTATGGCTACACCTTC
TRBJ2-3,TRBV7-2,.,15,.,CASSLSSPITDTQYF,TGTGCCAGCAGCTTGTCAAGCCCGATCACAGATACGCAGTATTTT
TRBJ2-7,TRBV11-2,.,13,.,CASSFTGTYEQYF,TGTGCCAGCAGCTTTACCGGTACCTACGAGCAGTACTTC
TRBJ1-1,TRBV5-1,.,13,.,CASSLGGSPEAFF,TGCGCCAGCAGCTTGGGGGGGAGCCCTGAAGCTTTCTTT
TRBJ2-2,TRBV29-1,.,17,.,CSVEEPQGWGNTGELFF,TGCAGCGTTGAAGAGCCACAGGGATGGGGGAACACCGGGGAGCTGTTTTTT
TRBJ1-3,TRBV5-1,.,14,once,CASSLRDSGNTIYF,TGCGCCAGCAGCCTGCGGGACTCTGGAAACACCATATATTTT
TRBJ2-7,TRBV28,TRBD2,15,.,CASRISGRGYYEQYF,TGTGCCAGCAGAATAAGCGGGAGAGGGTACTACGAGCAGTACTTC
TRBJ2-7,TRBV5-6,TRBD2,17,.,CASSSPGLAGSTYEQYF,TGTGCCAGCAGCTCCCCCGGACTAGCGGGTTCTACCTACGAGCAGTACTTC
TRBJ2-2,TRBV4-2,.,15,few,CASSLQATNTGELFF,TGTGCCAGCAGCCTACAGGCTACGAACACCGGGGAGCTGTTTTTT
TRBJ2-7,TRBV9,TRBD1,15,once,CASSVDGQGAYEQYF,TGTGCCAGCAGCGTAGACGGACAGGGAGCCTACGAGCAGTACTTC
TRBJ2-3,TRBV7-2,.,15,.,CASSLGVRSIDTQYF,TGTGCCAGCAGCTTAGGAGTGAGGAGTATCGATACGCAGTATTTT
TRBJ1-4,TRBV10-3,.,15,.,CAISRFEGSGEKLFF,TGTGCCATCAGTAGGTTCGAGGGGTCCGGTGAAAAACTGTTTTTT
TRBJ2-1,TRBV4-3,.,14,.,CASSQFQGYNEQFF,TGCGCCAGCAGCCAGTTCCAGGGATACAATGAGCAGTTCTTC
TRBJ2-7,TRBV6-6,.,11,.,CASSYSGEQYF,TGTGCCAGCAGTTACTCCGGCGAGCAGTACTTC
TRBJ1-1,TRBV16,.,12,.,CASSQMNTEAFF,TGTGCCAGCAGCCAAATGAACACTGAAGCTTTCTTT
TRBJ2-6,TRBV4-2,TRBD1,16,.,CASTTGALSGANVLTF,TGTGCCAGCACCACAGGGGCACTCTCTGGGGCCAACGTCCTGACTTTC
TRBJ1-5,TRBV28,.,14,.,CASSLGREGQPQHF,TGTGCCAGCAGTTTAGGGAGGGAGGGTCAGCCCCAGCATTTT
TRBJ2-3,TRBV27,TRBD2,15,.,CASSRTSPWTDTQYF,TGTGCCAGCAGTCGGACTAGCCCTTGGACAGATACGCAGTATTTT
TRBJ2-3,TRBV6-5,.,14,.,CASSYGEKGRPEYF,TGTGCCAGCAGTTACGGAGAGAAAGGGCGGCCGGAGTATTTT
TRBJ2-7,TRBV4-3,.,14,.,CASSTSRWSYEQYF,TGCGCCAGCAGCACCTCTAGGTGGTCCTACGAGCAGTACTTC
TRBJ1-5,TRBV5-8,TRBD1,15,.,CASSFTGQLYQPQHF,TGTGCCAGCAGCTTTACGGGACAGCTCTATCAGCCCCAGCATTTT
TRBJ2-1,TRBV30,TRBD1,18,.,CAWSVGQGLLDSLVEQFF,TGTGCCTGGAGTGTAGGACAGGGGCTGCTTGATTCGTTAGTGGAGCAGTTCTTC
TRBJ1-1,TRBV4-1,.,15,once,CASSSRGGLNTEAFF,TGCGCCAGCAGCTCCCGGGGGGGACTGAACACTGAAGCTTTCTTT
TRBJ1-6,TRBV7-9,.,18,.,CASSLRIYFGSYNSPLHF,TGTGCCAGCAGCTTAAGGATCTATTTCGGCTCCTATAATTCACCCCTCCACTTT
TRBJ2-2,TRBV11-1,.,15,.,CASSTGAYGTGELFF,TGTGCCAGCAGCACTGGGGCCTACGGGACCGGGGAGCTGTTTTTT
TRBJ2-3,TRBV2,.,14,once,CASSDGGPMDTQYF,TGTGCCAGCAGTGATGGGGGTCCTATGGATACGCAGTATTTT
TRBJ1-1,TRBV7-8,TRBD1,13,few,CASSEPGQGPGGF,TGTGCCAGCAGCGAACCGGGACAGGGGCCGGGGGGCTTT
TRBJ1-5,TRBV6-1,.,14,.,CASRADSPRQPQHF,TGTGCCAGCAGGGCAGACAGCCCCAGACAGCCCCAGCATTTT
TRBJ2-2,TRBV5-4,.,14,.,CASSLVPNTGELFF,TGTGCCAGCAGCTTGGTACCGAACACCGGGGAGCTGTTTTTT
TRBJ1-5,TRBV4-1,.,17,.,CASSDRDLLDSNQPQHF,TGCGCCAGCAGCGACCGGGACCTCCTGGATAGCAATCAGCCCCAGCATTTT
TRBJ1-6,TRBV30,TRBD1,15,.,CAWRDRETHNSPLHF,TGTGCCTGGCGGGACAGGGAAACCCATAATTCACCCCTCCACTTT
TRBJ1-5,TRBV2,.,17,.,CASSESGLSWGNQPQHF,TGTGCCAGCAGTGAATCGGGACTCTCCTGGGGCAATCAGCCCCAGCATTTT
TRBJ2-7,TRBV4-1,TRBD1,15,.,CASSQPRQGIDEQYF,TGCGCCAGCAGCCAACCCCGACAGGGGATCGACGAGCAGTACTTC
TRBJ2-7,TRBV7-9,.,15,.,CASSGRTPPPYEQYF,TGTGCCAGCAGCGGTAGGACACCACCTCCCTACGAGCAGTACTTC
TRBJ2-1,TRBV6-1,.,15,.,CASHPKGRVYNEQFF,TGTGCCAGCCACCCGAAGGGCCGAGTTTACAATGAGCAGTTCTTC
TRBJ1-2,TRBV5-6,.,14,.,CASSSPGVTYGYTF,TGTGCCAGCAGCTCCCCGGGAGTTACGTATGGCTACACCTTC
TRBJ2-3,TRBV9,.,14,once,CASNIGSSTDTQYF,TGTGCCAGCAACATAGGATCTAGCACAGATACGCAGTATTTT
TRBJ1-1,TRBV5-6,TRBD1,15,.,CASSFAGTGKPEAFF,TGTGCCAGCAGCTTTGCTGGGACAGGGAAACCTGAAGCTTTCTTT
TRBJ2-7,TRBV27,TRBD2,14,.,CASTVAGGPGEQYF,TGTGCCAGCACGGTAGCGGGAGGGCCGGGCGAGCAGTACTTC
TRBJ2-1,TRBV7-9,.,12,.,CASSHGSNEQFF,TGTGCCAGCAGCCATGGATCTAATGAGCAGTTCTTC
TRBJ2-1,TRBV27,TRBD2,14,once,CASRSGSNYNEQFF,TGTGCCAGCCGTAGCGGGAGCAACTACAATGAGCAGTTCTTC